The T cell receptor (beta chain) described here comes from a study of identical twins. Study-level results: The degree of excess twin sharing was weaker in beta out-of-frame sequences. The analysis was cross-sectional rather than longitudinal within donors.

This clonotype showed up many times. The antigen remains undetermined. Everyone who donated was a healthy Caucasian. TCRdb recomputed calls from the 5' RACE reads with MiXCR, one row per CDR3 protein. Of a few hundred thousand distinct CDR3 sequences in the sample, approximately 13% were seen once. Separately, the same data were catalogued under a study of yellow fever vaccine responses in identical twins. According to that study: Reportedly, twins showed a vaccine T cell response that looked partly convergent and partly personalized.

This sequence originates from a young woman in good health. The source material was CD8+ T cells sorted from blood.

CDR3 sequence: CASSPLLAGADNEQFF. The CDR3 nucleotides are TGTGCCAGCAGTCCCCTACTAGCGGGAGCTGACAATGAGCAGTTCTTC. This chain joins TRBV12-3 or TRBV12-4 and TRBJ2-1, with 11 nucleotides matching TRBD2. The ends lost 5 bases at V and 5 bases at J; junction bases unmatched: 8. This CDR3 contains 16 residues.